What follows describes a single TCR beta chain. The data were taken from a study of blood T cell repertoires in COVID-19. On the study more broadly: PBMCs, B-cell-depleted T cells, or T cells were the source of the cDNA or gDNA that made up the material.

Per the original methods: Estimated nucleated cell counts came from reference gene primer amplification. The table came from immunoSEQ multiplex PCR; TCRdb's copy has only in-frame clones and leaves some out. V and J calls and clone size are those listed in that table; D and trimming were worked out from the DNA. Here the sample spans more than 250,000 clones, less than 90% being singletons. This CDR3 region has 18 residues. The ends lost 7 bases at V and 0 bases at J; junction bases unmatched: 12. Germline CDR1 and CDR2: SNHLY and FYNNEI. The chain has TRBV2 and TRBJ2-3, with TRBD2 identical over 11 bases. The sequenced sample consisted of peripheral blood. The origin of this receptor is a man aged 60 to 69 who had recovered from COVID-19. CDR3 residues: CASKHRVAGGPSTDTQYF. The CDR3 DNA follows: TGTGCCAGCAAACATCGGGTAGCGGGAGGGCCCAGCACAGATACGCAGTATTTT.